This passage covers 8 T cell receptor beta chains from one sample sequenced in a study of cytomegalovirus exposure and HLA in healthy donors. The study ran its PCR with 60 Vbeta and 13 Jbeta primers. Here immunoSEQ multiplex PCR was the method, and the copy in TCRdb shows in-frame clones only, minus some. This listing includes 150,000 to 200,000 clones. Input material: PBMCs. Receptor source: a man aged 25 to 40 in good health and CMV-seronegative.

This chain uses TRBV21-1 with TRBJ2-3; TRBD1 is the table's D call and was not checked against the DNA. TRBV21-1 constitutes a pseudogene. This CDR3 comprises 15 residues. CDR3 loop: CASSKRDRVADTQYF. Written as DNA, the CDR3 is TGTGCCAGCAGCAAAAGAGACAGGGTGGCAGATACGCAGTATTTT.

The chain employs TRBV5-4 and TRBJ2-1; 12 positions agree with TRBD2. CDR1 and CDR2 from the germline V gene are SGHNT and YYREEE (reference sequence). V shed 2 bases, J shed 6 bases, and the junction held 12 bases outside the gene matches. This CDR3 is 18 amino acids long. CDR3 in amino acids: CASSFGRSSGREVNEQFF. The CDR3 DNA is TGTGCCAGCAGCTTTGGAAGGTCTAGCGGGAGGGAAGTCAATGAGCAGTTCTTC.

The chain recombines TRBV2 with TRBJ2-3, with unresolved D. The CDR3 sequence is 12 residues long. Germline-derived CDR1 and CDR2 are SNHLY and FYNNEI. V was trimmed by 1 base and J by 5 bases, leaving 4 bases between them. Here the CDR3 DNA reads TGTGCCAGCAGTGAAGGCAGAGATACGCAGTATTTT. It is translated as CASSEGRDTQYF.

The chain couples TRBV6-6 to TRBJ1-5; no clear D gene. This CDR3 has 13 residues. CDR1 and CDR2 (germline): MNHNY, SVGAGI (reference sequence). The V and J ends lost 0 bases and 3 bases respectively, with 3 bases between them. The CDR3 loop reads CASSYSANQPQHF. The CDR3 nucleotides read TGTGCCAGCAGTTACTCGGCCAATCAGCCCCAGCATTTT.

The V and J genes are TRBV13 and TRBJ2-2; 8 bases line up with TRBD1. Germline values: CDR1 PRHDT, CDR2 FYEKMQ (reference sequence). J lost 4 bases, V lost 1 base, and 20 bases had no gene match. The CDR3 covers 21 residues. DNA for the CDR3: TGTGCCAGCAGCTTAGCCCCACAGGGGGTCTTGCGAACTATGAGCACCGGGGAGCTGTTTTTT. This gives the protein CASSLAPQGVLRTMSTGELFF.

The V call is TRBV30, the J call TRBJ2-7; D is unclear. The CDR3 extends over 12 amino acids. CDR1 is GTSNPN, CDR2 SVGIG, per germline (reference sequence). The V and J ends lost 1 base and 1 base respectively, with 5 bases between them. Here the CDR3 reads CAWSDSSYEQYF. CDR3 sequence (DNA): TGTGCCTGGAGTGATAGTTCCTACGAGCAGTACTTC.

DNA for the CDR3: TGCGCCAGCAGCTTGGAGCGGGGTAGCACAGATACGCAGTATTTT. Its protein product is CASSLERGSTDTQYF. This chain links TRBV5-1 with TRBJ2-3; the match to TRBD2 covers 7 bases. Trimming removed 0 bases from V and 0 bases from J; junction bases left unmatched: 1. CDR1 is SGHRS and CDR2 is YFSETQ in the germline V gene. This CDR3 spans 15 amino acids. Drawing the rest from reference TRBV5-1 and TRBJ2-3, the complete variable domain is KAGVTQTPRYLIKTRGQQVTLSCSPISGHRSVSWYQQTPGQGLQFLFEYFSETQRNKGNFPGRFSGRQFSNSRSEMNVSTLELGDSALYLCASSLERGSTDTQYFGPGTRLTVL.

The V gene is TRBV27, the J gene TRBJ1-5, with 9 positions matching TRBD1. In germline, CDR1 is MNHEY, CDR2 SMNVEV (reference sequence). The CDR3 extends over 16 amino acids. V lost 7 bases to trimming and J lost 5 bases; unmatched junction nucleotides: 12. The CDR3 nucleotides are TGTGCCAGCAAGAGGGGACCACAGGGGGCGGATCAGCCCCAGCATTTT. Protein product: CASKRGPQGADQPQHF.